What follows are 14 T cell receptor beta chains derived from one specimen sequenced in a study of T cell repertoires in cytomegalovirus infection. The antigens of these receptors remain unknown. TCRdb re-called the reads with MiXCR, one entry per CDR3 protein. This table holds about 60,000 distinct CDR3 sequences, roughly 32% found once. Sequenced: PBMCs, sequenced either directly or after in vitro stimulation (not recorded which). These receptors came from a human donor in good health (CMV status not recorded). Some clones in this sample may be carry-over from other donors' samples.

This clonotype was recorded only once. The chain carries TRBV19 and TRBJ1-1; D not certain. The length of the CDR3 is 13 residues. Germline V gene sequence: CDR1 LNHDA, CDR2 SQIVND (reference sequence). V lost 1 base and J 3 bases, leaving 6 bases between the germline ends. CDR3: CASSIATDTEAFF. The CDR3 region has the DNA TGTGCCAGTAGTATAGCGACGGACACTGAAGCTTTCTTT.

This chain links TRBV20-1 with TRBJ1-4; TRBD1 might be the D (6 bases). The CDR3 spans 14 residues. The germline V and J ends were trimmed by 7 bases and 5 bases, with 17 bases remaining between them. Germline CDR1 reads DFQATT; CDR2 reads SNEGSKA (reference sequence). The chain's CDR3 is CSVPDSSTNEKLFF. The CDR3 DNA reads as TGCAGTGTCCCGGACAGCTCCACGAATGAAAAACTGTTTTTT.

A few counts support this clonotype. The gene calls are TRBV5-5 and TRBJ1-6; 9 bases align to TRBD1. Germline CDR1 reads SGHKS; CDR2 reads YYEKEE (reference sequence). This CDR3 comprises 14 residues. V gave up 4 bases and J gave up 7 bases; unmatched junction bases: 3. The CDR3 loop is CASSADRGNSPLHF. The CDR3 DNA follows: TGTGCCAGCAGCGCGGACAGGGGAAATTCACCCCTCCACTTT.

This clonotype turned up a few times. The gene calls are TRBV6-1 and TRBJ1-1, with D possibly matching TRBD1 (6 bases). CDR1 and CDR2 (germline): MNHNS, SASEGT. The CDR3 contains 17 residues. V lost 4 bases and J lost 2, with 20 bases in between. DNA for the CDR3: TGTGCCAGCAGTGCCCCCGGGGGGGCCCCTCCAAACACTGAAGCTTTCTTT. This gives the protein CASSAPGGAPPNTEAFF.

This clonotype was seen many times. The chain carries TRBV20-1 and TRBJ1-5, with D unclear. From germline, CDR1 is DFQATT and CDR2 SNEGSKA (reference sequence). The CDR3 totals 14 residues. Trimming left V 5 bases short and J 2 bases short, with 13 bases between. CDR3 region: CSAPNGFGNQPQHF. Written as DNA, the CDR3 is TGCAGTGCTCCGAACGGTTTTGGCAATCAGCCCCAGCATTTT.

This clonotype was seen a handful of times. The V gene is TRBV7-6, the J gene TRBJ2-3; 7 bases are shared with TRBD2. The CDR3 runs to 14 residues. V shed 5 bases, J shed 3 bases, and the junction held 5 bases outside the gene matches. The germline gives CDR1 SGHVS, CDR2 FNYEAQ. The CDR3 loop is CASSLRTRTDTQYF. For the CDR3, the DNA is TGTGCCAGCAGCCTTCGGACTAGGACAGATACGCAGTATTTT.

In its sample, this clonotype was seen a few times. The V call is TRBV6-4, the J call TRBJ2-5; D unclear. CDR3 length: 13 amino acids. V lost 2 bases and J 5 bases, leaving 9 bases between the germline ends. Germline loops: CDR1 MRHNA, CDR2 SNTAGT. The CDR3 region is CASSDVRDETQYF. The CDR3 coding sequence is TGTGCCAGCAGTGACGTGCGCGATGAGACCCAGTACTTC.

This clonotype was observed a few times. The chain recombines TRBV5-4 with TRBJ1-1; the match to TRBD1 covers 10 bases. The CDR3 has 15 residues. The V gene end was trimmed by 2 bases and the J gene end by 5 bases; junction bases not matched to a gene: 6. The germline V gene has CDR1 SGHNT and CDR2 YYREEE (reference sequence). CDR3 sequence (DNA): TGTGCCAGCAGCTTTGACAGGGGGCAGATGACTGAAGCTTTCTTT. It encodes CASSFDRGQMTEAFF.

The V and J genes are TRBV5-1 and TRBJ2-3; the match to TRBD2 covers 8 bases. The ends lost 4 bases at V and 4 bases at J; junction bases unmatched: 11. The CDR3 consists of 16 residues. Looked up from germline, CDR1 is SGHRS and CDR2 is YFSETQ. The CDR3 loop reads CASSPQAGVSPDTQYF. The CDR3 DNA reads as TGCGCCAGCAGCCCCCAAGCGGGGGTGAGCCCAGATACGCAGTATTTT.

The sample holds many counts of this clonotype. The rearrangement links TRBV7-2 to TRBJ2-3; tentative D call: TRBD1 (6 bases). The CDR3 covers 15 residues. Between the trimmed V and J ends, which lost 5 bases and 2 bases, there was a span of 14 bases. The germline gives CDR1 SGHTA, CDR2 FQGNSA. The DNA for the CDR3 is TGTGCCAGCAGCCCGGACAGAAATCCCACAGATACGCAGTATTTT. It specifies CASSPDRNPTDTQYF.

In its sample, this clonotype was seen once. The rearrangement links TRBV28 to TRBJ1-4; perhaps TRBD1 as D (5 bases). The CDR3 is 15 amino acids. Germline CDR1 is MDHEN and CDR2 is SYDVKM. Trimming took 6 bases from V and 0 from J, leaving 11 bases between them. CDR3 in DNA: TGTGCCAGCAGCCGACAGTTAGCAACTAATGAAAAACTGTTTTTT. Its protein is CASSRQLATNEKLFF. The full variable domain, completed using reference TRBV28 and TRBJ1-4, is DVKVTQSSRYLVKRTGEKVFLECVQDMDHENMFWYRQDPGLGLRLIYFSYDVKMKEKGDIPEGYSVSREKKERFSLILESASTNQTSMYLCASSRQLATNEKLFFGSGTQLSVL.

The genes are TRBV27 and TRBJ2-2; 7 bases map to TRBD2. This CDR3 has 14 amino acids. Germline assignment: CDR1 MNHEY and CDR2 SMNVEV (reference sequence). The trim removed 8 bases at V and 8 bases at J, leaving 11 bases unmatched. Here the CDR3 reads CASRAGVGWGELFF. The DNA of the CDR3 is TGTGCCAGCCGCGCGGGGGTCGGCTGGGGGGAGCTGTTTTTT.

This CDR3 is CASSRKTLGGDTQYF. The CDR3 nucleotides read TGTGCCAGCAGCCGCAAGACGCTAGGGGGAGATACGCAGTATTTT. The genes are TRBV5-4 and TRBJ2-3; weak D call: TRBD1 (6 bases). Germline V lookup: CDR1 SGHNT, CDR2 YYREEE (reference sequence). Trimming pared 4 bases from V and 5 bases from J, leaving 17 bases between. The CDR3 has 15 residues.

This clonotype was seen a few times. This sequence joins TRBV29-1 and TRBJ2-1; tentatively, D is TRBD2 (6 bases). Looked up from germline, CDR1 is SQVTM and CDR2 is ANQGSEA. Between the trimmed V and J ends, which lost 4 bases and 7 bases, there was a span of 14 bases. The CDR3 is made up of 13 amino acids. The CDR3 bases are TGCAGCGTTGTCGGGACTTGGGGGAATGAGCAGTTCTTC. Protein product: CSVVGTWGNEQFF.